Following are 26 T cell receptor beta chains from one sample sequenced in a study of cytomegalovirus exposure and HLA in healthy donors. A multiplex PCR was run with 60 Vbeta primers and 13 Jbeta primers. Data came from immunoSEQ multiplex PCR; TCRdb stores just in-frame clones and leaves some out. The table shows 220,000 or so clones, with approximately 70% occurring only once. The source material was PBMCs. These receptors originate from a woman aged 25 to 39 in good health and CMV-seronegative.

This clone was found a few times. This sequence joins TRBV7-6 and TRBJ2-6; no firm D call. Germline CDR1 and CDR2: SGHVS and FNYEAQ. The ends were cut back, 9 bases at V and 3 bases at J, with 9 bases in the middle. This CDR3 is built from 13 residues. The CDR3 is CASSSSGANVLTF. The CDR3 DNA reads TGTGCCAGTTCGTCTAGTGGGGCCAACGTCCTGACTTTC.

This chain joins TRBV30 and TRBJ1-4, with D perhaps matching TRBD1 (6 bases). Germline V gene data show CDR1 as GTSNPN and CDR2 as SVGIG (reference sequence). The CDR3 consists of 13 residues. The V end lost 1 base, the J end lost 4 bases, and 7 bases lay between the germline ends. The CDR3 nucleotides read TGTGCCTGGAGTGGACAGGTTAATGAAAAACTGTTTTTT. Amino acids: CAWSGQVNEKLFF.

This clone has just one count. J is TRBJ2-2 and V is TRBV7-9; 8 nucleotides agree with TRBD1. The CDR3 sequence is 14 residues long. J was trimmed by 4 bases and V by 5 bases; bases with no gene match: 3. Germline CDR1 reads SEHNR; CDR2 reads FQNEAQ (reference sequence). The CDR3 DNA reads TGTGCCAGCAGCACACAGGGGGGCACCGGGGAGCTGTTTTTT. It is translated as CASSTQGGTGELFF.

J is TRBJ2-7 and V is TRBV5-3, with D tentatively TRBD1 (5 bases). TRBV5-3 carries the ORF label, with uncertain function. V was cut by 4 bases and J by 0 bases, with 20 bases left in between. This CDR3 is 17 amino acids long. CDR3 protein: CARSHPRPSRASYEQYF. CDR3 in DNA: TGTGCCAGAAGCCATCCCCGTCCCAGCAGGGCCTCCTACGAGCAGTACTTC.

About this clone: A junction boundary mismatches the germline segment, possibly from a read error. The V call is TRBV7-9, the J call TRBJ1-1; maybe TRBD1 (5 bases). The CDR3 extends over 15 amino acids. Germline loops: CDR1 SEHNR, CDR2 FQNEAQ (reference sequence). The CDR3 coding sequence is TGTTCCAGCAGCTTATATTTCGGGGGGGACACTGAAGCTTTCTTT. Translation gives CSSSLYFGGDTEAFF.

This chain connects TRBV14 to TRBJ2-5; maybe TRBD1 (6 bases). Germline CDR1 SGHDN, CDR2 FVKESK. This CDR3 is built from 13 residues. V shed 3 bases and J shed 4 bases, with 9 bases lying between them. Here the CDR3 reads CASSHTGRETQYF. The CDR3 DNA reads as TGTGCCAGCAGCCATACAGGGAGAGAGACCCAGTACTTC. The full variable domain, completed using reference TRBV14 and TRBJ2-5, is EAGVTQFPSHSVIEKGQTVTLRCDPISGHDNLYWYRRVMGKEIKFLLHFVKESKQDESGMPNNRFLAERTGGTYSTLKVQPAELEDSGVYFCASSHTGRETQYFGPGTRLLVL.

The chain employs TRBV2 and TRBJ2-7, with D possibly being TRBD1 (5 bases). The CDR3 runs 11 residues. V lost 6 bases to trimming and J lost 5 bases, with 8 bases between them. Germline assignment: CDR1 SNHLY and CDR2 FYNNEI. This CDR3 is CASRAGNEQYF. In DNA, the CDR3 is TGTGCCAGCAGGGCAGGGAACGAGCAGTACTTC.

This clone occurred a few times. The chain combines TRBV19 with TRBJ1-1; 7 nucleotides agree with TRBD1. Germline-derived CDR1 and CDR2 are LNHDA and SQIVND (reference sequence). This CDR3 region has 13 residues. V was pared by 1 base and J by 4 bases, with 0 bases of the junction left unmatched. The CDR3 loop is CASSIGDSTEAFF. The CDR3 coding sequence is TGTGCCAGTAGTATAGGGGACAGCACTGAAGCTTTCTTT.

On this clone itself: The sample has other DNA sequences that encode this CDR3 too. The chain links TRBV4-1 to TRBJ2-1; TRBD2 agrees at 13 bases. Trimming at V came to 4 bases and at J to 9 bases, leaving 9 bases not matched to a gene. The CDR3 consists of 16 residues. From germline, CDR1 is MGHRA and CDR2 YSYEKL. The CDR3 nucleotides read TGCGCCAGCAGCCGGTTAACTAGCGGGGGGGCCGGTGAGCAGTTCTTC. Amino acid sequence: CASSRLTSGGAGEQFF.

The chain couples TRBV5-5 to TRBJ2-3; TRBD2 agrees at 10 bases. This CDR3 has 17 residues. Germline V gene data show CDR1 as SGHKS and CDR2 as YYEKEE (reference sequence). V dropped 1 base and J dropped 6; count of bases not matched to a gene: 11. The CDR3 is CASSLLGTSAGVDTQYF. CDR3 nucleotide sequence: TGTGCCAGCAGCTTGCTGGGGACTAGCGCGGGGGTTGATACGCAGTATTTT. Using reference TRBV5-5 and TRBJ2-3 for the parts outside the CDR3, the full variable domain is DAGVTQSPTHLIKTRGQQVTLRCSPISGHKSVSWYQQVLGQGPQFIFQYYEKEERGRGNFPDRFSARQFPNYSSELNVNALLLGDSALYLCASSLLGTSAGVDTQYFGPGTRLTVL.

This clone occurred once. The chain employs TRBV27 and TRBJ1-6, with unresolved D. Germline values: CDR1 MNHEY, CDR2 SMNVEV (reference sequence). The V and J ends lost 8 bases and 1 base respectively, with 9 bases between them. The CDR3 runs to 14 residues. CDR3 sequence reads: CASGAESYNSPLHF. The CDR3 region has the DNA TGTGCCAGCGGTGCAGAATCCTATAATTCACCCCTCCACTTT.

J is TRBJ2-7 and V is TRBV6-5; D is undetermined. Trimming removed 0 bases at V and 3 bases at J, with 12 bases between. The germline V gene has CDR1 MNHEY and CDR2 SVGAGI. The CDR3 has 15 residues. The CDR3 DNA reads as TGTGCCAGCAGTTACTCCCTTGGCGGTAGCTACGAGCAGTACTTC. Protein sequence: CASSYSLGGSYEQYF.

Note on this clone: At one boundary the junction diverges from the germline segment, which might be a read error. This chain connects TRBV7-9 to TRBJ2-7; 7 nucleotides line up with TRBD2. The CDR3 totals 14 residues. CDR1 is SEHNR and CDR2 is FQNEAQ in the germline V gene (reference sequence). CDR3 nucleotide sequence: TGTTCCAGCACATTTTCAGCGGGGTCCTACGAGCAGTACTTC. This codes for CSSTFSAGSYEQYF.

The rearrangement joins TRBV4-2 to TRBJ2-1; D is perhaps TRBD2 (6 bases). CDR3 length equals 16 residues. Between the trimmed V and J ends, which lost 1 base and 4 bases, there was a span of 14 bases. Germline values: CDR1 LGHNA, CDR2 YNFKEQ. As DNA, the CDR3 is TGTGCCAGCAGCCAAGCAAGGGGACTCAAGTACAATGAGCAGTTCTTC. Amino acid sequence: CASSQARGLKYNEQFF.

J is TRBJ2-1 and V is TRBV2; TRBD2 matches 12 bases. After removal of 8 bases from V and 8 bases from J, the junction contained 10 bases not matched to a gene. Germline loops: CDR1 SNHLY, CDR2 FYNNEI. The CDR3 is 15 residues long. The CDR3 DNA sequence: TGTGCCAGCGGACTAGCGGGAATGAAGGCCCATGAGCAGTTCTTC. Translating it yields CASGLAGMKAHEQFF.

The chain employs TRBV7-9 and TRBJ1-1; D gene unclear. Germline lookup yields CDR1 SEHNR and CDR2 FQNEAQ (reference sequence). The CDR3 sequence is 14 residues long. Between the trimmed V and J ends, which lost 4 bases and 0 bases, there was a span of 9 bases. In nucleotides, the CDR3 is TGTGCCAGCAGCTCCCGGGTTGTGAACACTGAAGCTTTCTTT. This gives the protein CASSSRVVNTEAFF.

This clone has only one observation. The V gene is TRBV6-6, the J gene TRBJ1-1; TRBD1 might be the D (6 bases). Germline V lookup: CDR1 MNHNY, CDR2 SVGAGI (reference sequence). The CDR3 extends over 14 amino acids. Trimming stripped 5 bases from V and 0 bases from J, with 10 bases between. The CDR3 bases are TGTGCCAGCAGTATGGACAGCCTGAACACTGAAGCTTTCTTT. Translated, it gives CASSMDSLNTEAFF.

The J gene is TRBJ2-7, the V gene TRBV9; 9 bases line up with TRBD2. V was pared by 0 bases and J by 4 bases, with 5 bases of the junction left unmatched. The length of the CDR3 is 15 residues. Germline V gene data show CDR1 as SGDLS and CDR2 as YYNGEE. The DNA of the CDR3 is TGTGCCAGCAGCGTAGCGTCTAGCGGGAAGTACGAGCAGTACTTC. Its translation: CASSVASSGKYEQYF.

The chain couples TRBV5-6 to TRBJ2-5; D call uncertain. The J call may not be correct, given that the DNA end is closer to TRBJ2-7. Germline V gives CDR1 SGHDT, CDR2 YYEEEE. This CDR3 spans 12 amino acids. CDR3 protein: CASSLASYEQYF. Written as DNA, the CDR3 is TGTGCCAGCAGCTTGGCCTCATACGAGCAGTACTTC.

This chain connects TRBV5-4 to TRBJ1-2, with TRBD1 matching 7 bases. CDR3 size: 14 residues. The V segment lost 2 bases and the J segment 2 bases; nucleotides outside the gene matches: 3. Per germline, CDR1 SGHNT and CDR2 YYREEE (reference sequence). The CDR3 reads CASSFDRANYGYTF. CDR3 nucleotide sequence: TGTGCCAGCAGCTTCGACAGGGCGAACTATGGCTACACCTTC.

This chain connects TRBV7-9 to TRBJ2-3; D unclear. The CDR3 spans 14 residues. CDR1 is SEHNR, CDR2 FQNEAQ, per germline (reference sequence). Trimming pared 4 bases from V and 1 base from J, leaving 9 bases between. The CDR3 region is CASSSTTGTDTQYF. As DNA, the CDR3 is TGTGCCAGCAGCTCTACGACTGGCACAGATACGCAGTATTTT.

V gene TRBV6-1 combines with J gene TRBJ2-7; 7 bases are shared with TRBD1. The length of the CDR3 is 14 residues. The germline V gene encodes CDR1 MNHNS and CDR2 SASEGT. Trimming cost V 6 bases and J 2 bases; bases outside gene matches: 7. CDR3 sequence reads: CASSRSRGTYEQYF. The CDR3 DNA reads TGTGCCAGCAGCCGATCCAGGGGGACCTACGAGCAGTACTTC.

This clone came up once. The V gene is TRBV5-1, the J gene TRBJ2-3; D is possibly TRBD2 (6 bases). The CDR3 has 15 residues. Deletions cut 5 bases from V and 2 bases from J, with 15 bases between. Germline V gene sequence: CDR1 SGHRS, CDR2 YFSETQ. The CDR3 sequence is CASRLGDFYTDTQYF. CDR3 bases: TGCGCCAGCAGGCTTGGGGACTTCTACACAGATACGCAGTATTTT.

The chain links TRBV7-8 to TRBJ2-7; weak D call: TRBD1 (6 bases). Germline CDR1 reads SGHVS; CDR2 reads FQNEAQ. This CDR3 spans 14 amino acids. The ends were cut back, 5 bases at V and 5 bases at J, with 16 bases in the middle. The CDR3 DNA is TGTGCCAGCAGCCCGGCGAACAGGGCGGACGAGCAGTACTTC. Residues: CASSPANRADEQYF. Full variable domain (rest looked up from reference TRBV7-8 and TRBJ2-7): GAGVSQSPRYKVAKRGQDVALRCDPISGHVSLFWYQQALGQGPEFLTYFQNEAQLDKSGLPSDRFFAERPEGSVSTLKIQRTQQEDSAVYLCASSPANRADEQYFGPGTRLTVT.

The chain links TRBV2 to TRBJ1-2, with a tentative D call TRBD1 (5 bases). The V end was cut by 4 bases, the J end by 3 bases, with 12 bases between. The CDR3 has 14 residues. CDR1 and CDR2 (germline): SNHLY, FYNNEI. In DNA form, the CDR3 reads TGTGCCAGCAGTGCCACAGGACCCTACTATGGCTACACCTTC. It is translated as CASSATGPYYGYTF.

This clone was seen only a few times. The chain combines TRBV29-1 with TRBJ2-3, with D possibly matching TRBD1 (5 bases). V gave up 4 bases and J gave up 0 bases, with 8 bases separating them. Germline CDR1 reads SQVTM; CDR2 reads ANQGSEA. The CDR3 sequence is 13 residues long. CDR3 amino acids: CSVVGQSTDTQYF. The CDR3 nucleotides are TGCAGCGTTGTGGGGCAGAGCACAGATACGCAGTATTTT.